Listed below are T cell receptor beta chains from one sample, sequenced in a study of technical replicates of blood from a handful of donors. Profiling relied on immunoSEQ multiplex PCR, and the TCRdb table lists in-frame clones only, not all of them. The data hold 75,000 to 100,000 clones, with 75% to 95% observed a single time. The sequencing sample was made of T cells isolated from PBMCs. Receptor source: a human donor in good health. Each CDR3 is given with its conserved first and last residue. The order of the fields is clone size, V gene, J gene, D gene, CDR3 protein, CDR3 DNA. D genes are given only for firm matches. Expanded clones get a size class; other rows say once, few or many, or leave the size out.

>-|TRBV5-4|TRBJ2-7|TRBD2
CATQPGTSGYEQYF
TGTGCCACGCAACCCGGGACTAGCGGTTACGAGCAGTACTTC
>-|TRBV4-2|TRBJ2-3|TRBD2
CASSQVTSGDFTDTQYF
TGTGCCAGCAGCCAAGTAACTAGCGGGGATTTCACAGATACGCAGTATTTT
>-|TRBV5-6|TRBJ2-5|-
CASSLPMRETQYF
TGTGCCAGCAGCTTGCCAATGAGAGAGACCCAGTACTTC
>-|TRBV4-1|TRBJ2-4|TRBD1
CASSQAGTENIQYF
TGCGCCAGCAGCCAGGCCGGGACAGAAAACATTCAGTACTTC
>-|TRBV28|TRBJ2-1|TRBD2
CASSSAGLASSYNEQFF
TGTGCCAGCAGTTCCGCTGGACTAGCGAGCTCCTACAATGAGCAGTTCTTC
>-|TRBV5-4|TRBJ2-4|-
CASSPLTTGLAKNIQYF
TGTGCCAGCAGCCCCTTAACAACAGGCTTAGCCAAAAACATTCAGTACTTC
>-|TRBV28|TRBJ2-1|-
CASSSGAYNEQFF
TGTGCCAGCAGCTCAGGGGCCTACAATGAGCAGTTCTTC
>-|TRBV7-9|TRBJ2-1|-
CASSFRGGDEQFF
TGTGCCAGCAGCTTTCGGGGCGGGGATGAGCAGTTCTTC
>-|TRBV6-5|TRBJ2-5|TRBD2
CASSYSGLAKTETQYF
TGTGCCAGCAGTTACTCAGGACTAGCGAAAACAGAGACCCAGTACTTC
>-|TRBV5-1|TRBJ2-7|TRBD1
CASSLATGQGNYEQYF
TGCGCCAGCAGCTTGGCAACGGGACAGGGAAACTACGAGCAGTACTTC
>few|TRBV28|TRBJ2-7|-
CASSPLSTGYEQYF
TGTGCCAGCAGTCCGCTATCTACAGGCTACGAGCAGTACTTC
>-|TRBV15|TRBJ1-1|-
CATSRGPTEAFF
TGTGCCACCAGCAGAGGGCCCACTGAAGCTTTCTTT
>-|TRBV7-2|TRBJ1-5|-
CASSLNGGPNNQPQHF
TGTGCCAGCAGCTTAAATGGTGGGCCCAACAATCAGCCCCAGCATTTT
>-|TRBV7-9|TRBJ2-1|TRBD1
CASSLAPSGTGPIYNEQFF
TGTGCCAGCAGCTTAGCTCCGTCCGGGACAGGGCCTATCTACAATGAGCAGTTCTTC
>-|TRBV14|TRBJ2-1|TRBD2
CASSQDSGRAYNEQFF
TGTGCCAGCAGCCAAGATAGCGGGAGGGCCTACAATGAGCAGTTCTTC
>-|TRBV5-1|TRBJ2-5|TRBD2
CASSFGGALIETQYF
TGCGCCAGCAGCTTCGGGGGGGCGCTTATAGAGACCCAGTACTTC
>-|TRBV5-4|TRBJ2-3|TRBD1
CASSRPRGQGRASDTQYF
TGTGCCAGCAGCCGACCTCGAGGACAGGGTAGGGCCTCAGATACGCAGTATTTT
>-|TRBV4-1|TRBJ1-5|-
CASSQDANQPQHF
TGCGCCAGCAGCCAAGATGCGAATCAGCCCCAGCATTTT
>-|TRBV9|TRBJ1-2|-
CASNSGIGYGYTF
TGTGCCAGCAACTCGGGGATTGGCTATGGCTACACCTTC
>-|TRBV29-1|TRBJ2-1|-
CSGSGFYNEQFF
TGCAGCGGCAGCGGGTTTTACAATGAGCAGTTCTTC
>-|TRBV5-1|TRBJ2-7|-
CASSAPGQGFDEQYF
TGCGCCAGCAGCGCACCAGGGCAGGGTTTCGACGAGCAGTACTTC
>-|TRBV10-2|TRBJ2-3|-
CASSEGTLQYF
TGCGCCAGCAGTGAAGGGACTTTGCAGTATTTT
>-|TRBV28|TRBJ2-1|TRBD2
CASSSLAGGRNEQFF
TGTGCCAGCAGTTCCCTAGCGGGAGGTAGAAATGAGCAGTTCTTC
>-|TRBV9|TRBJ2-1|TRBD2
CASSVYGTRHNEQFF
TGTGCCAGCAGCGTGTACGGGACTAGGCACAATGAGCAGTTCTTC
>-|TRBV7-2|TRBJ1-1|TRBD1
CASSATGGYTEAFF
TGTGCCAGCAGCGCCACAGGGGGTTACACTGAAGCTTTCTTT
>-|TRBV5-1|TRBJ2-7|-
CASSLSHTRSYEQYF
TGCGCCAGCAGCTTGTCTCACACTAGATCCTACGAGCAGTACTTC
>-|TRBV7-9|TRBJ1-5|TRBD1
CASSTYGQGNQPQHF
TGTGCCAGCAGCACCTATGGACAGGGGAATCAGCCCCAGCATTTT
>-|TRBV19|TRBJ2-3|TRBD1
CASQPGQVPFYTDTQYF
TGTGCCAGTCAACCCGGACAGGTCCCCTTCTACACAGATACGCAGTATTTT
>few|TRBV5-1|TRBJ1-1|-
CASSLNSGEAFF
TGCGCCAGCAGCTTGAATTCGGGTGAAGCTTTCTTT
>-|TRBV5-6|TRBJ2-3|-
CASSPYGTDTQYF
TGTGCCAGCAGCCCTTACGGGACAGATACGCAGTATTTT
>-|TRBV5-6|TRBJ2-1|TRBD2
CASGTSGVSSYNEQFF
TGTGCCAGCGGGACTAGCGGTGTGAGCTCCTACAATGAGCAGTTCTTC
>-|TRBV6-5|TRBJ2-1|-
CASSVADSYNEQFF
TGTGCCAGCAGTGTAGCGGACTCCTACAATGAGCAGTTCTTC
>-|TRBV18|TRBJ1-5|-
CASSPRFQGPYSNQPQHF
TGTGCCAGCTCACCACGTTTTCAGGGGCCTTATAGCAATCAGCCCCAGCATTTT
>-|TRBV6-4|TRBJ2-5|TRBD2
CASSHRAGGKETQYF
TGTGCCAGCAGTCATCGAGCGGGAGGGAAAGAGACCCAGTACTTC
>once|TRBV19|TRBJ2-5|TRBD2
CASSVTGGPQTQYF
TGTGCCAGTAGTGTAACGGGAGGGCCTCAGACCCAGTACTTC
>-|TRBV29-1|TRBJ2-1|-
CSVLSSYNEQFF
TGCAGCGTACTAAGCTCCTACAATGAGCAGTTCTTC
>-|TRBV21-1|TRBJ2-7|-
CAGKQGAYEQYF
TGTGCCGGGAAACAGGGGGCCTACGAGCAGTACTTC
>-|TRBV18|TRBJ2-2|-
CASSPPRPMTRHYTGELFF
TGTGCCAGCTCACCACCGAGACCCATGACTAGACATTACACCGGGGAGCTGTTTTTT
>-|TRBV5-1|TRBJ2-1|TRBD2
CASSLEAGKDEQFF
TGCGCCAGCAGCTTGGAAGCGGGAAAGGATGAGCAGTTCTTC
>-|TRBV5-1|TRBJ2-3|-
CASSLAGASGTDTQYF
TGCGCCAGCAGCTTGGCCGGCGCGTCGGGTACAGATACGCAGTATTTT
>-|TRBV23-1|TRBJ1-2|-
CASGGGNRQVWYGYTF
TGCGCCAGCGGGGGGGGTAATAGACAGGTATGGTATGGCTACACCTTC
>-|TRBV28|TRBJ2-4|TRBD1
CASSPRTGENIQYF
TGTGCCAGCAGCCCCAGGACAGGAGAAAACATTCAGTACTTC
>-|TRBV9|TRBJ1-1|-
CASSVVGGSSTEAFF
TGTGCCAGCAGCGTAGTAGGAGGAAGTAGCACTGAAGCTTTCTTT